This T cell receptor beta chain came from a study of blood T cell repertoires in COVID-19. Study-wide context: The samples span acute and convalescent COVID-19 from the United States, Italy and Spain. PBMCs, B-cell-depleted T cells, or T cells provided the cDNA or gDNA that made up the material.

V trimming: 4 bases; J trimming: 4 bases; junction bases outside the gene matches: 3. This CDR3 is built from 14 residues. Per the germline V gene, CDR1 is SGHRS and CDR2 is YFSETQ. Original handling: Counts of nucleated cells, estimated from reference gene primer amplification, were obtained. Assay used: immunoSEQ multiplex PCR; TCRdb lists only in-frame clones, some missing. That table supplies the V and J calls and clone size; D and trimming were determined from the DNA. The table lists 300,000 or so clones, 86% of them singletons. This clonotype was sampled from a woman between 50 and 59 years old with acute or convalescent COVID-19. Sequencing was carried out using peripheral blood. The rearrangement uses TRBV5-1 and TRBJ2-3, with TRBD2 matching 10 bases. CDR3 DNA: TGCGCCAGCAGCCCCGGACTAGCGGCAGATACGCAGTATTTT. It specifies CASSPGLAADTQYF.